The 27 T cell receptor beta chains in this list originate from one sample, sequenced in a study of CD8 T cells in Susac syndrome. About 0.5 to 1 ug RNA was reverse transcribed with random hexamers. A single record per CDR3 protein comes from TCRdb applying MiXCR to the immunoSEQ multiplex PCR reads. The data contain a few hundred thousand distinct CDR3 sequences, 70% to 90% of them singletons. What was sequenced was CD8+ T cells from PBMCs. These receptors were taken from a human donor with multiple sclerosis.

This sequence joins TRBV7-9 and TRBJ2-7; 13 bases fit TRBD2. CDR3 length: 15 residues. Germline V lookup: CDR1 SEHNR, CDR2 FQNEAQ (reference sequence). J was trimmed by 2 bases and V by 5 bases; bases with no gene match: 3. CDR3 bases: TGTGCCAGCAGCGGAGGACTAGCGGGAGCCTACGAGCAGTACTTC. The encoded protein is CASSGGLAGAYEQYF.

This rearrangement joins TRBV6-6 to TRBJ2-2, with 8 bases fitting TRBD1. The germline CDR1 and CDR2 sequences are MNHNY and SVGAGI (reference sequence). The CDR3 sequence is 16 residues long. Germline trimming cut 0 bases from V and 5 bases from J; bases unmatched to any gene: 5. The CDR3, as DNA: TGTGCCAGCAGTTACTCAGGACAGGGTAGGACCGGGGAGCTGTTTTTT. This sequence encodes CASSYSGQGRTGELFF.

The chain links TRBV20-1 to TRBJ2-1, with 13 bases lining up with TRBD2. This CDR3 comprises 15 residues. Germline CDR1 and CDR2: DFQATT and SNEGSKA (reference sequence). J was trimmed by 4 bases and V by 6 bases; bases with no gene match: 6. The CDR3 DNA reads as TGCAGTGCCCGGACTAGCGGGGGAGCGTACAATGAGCAGTTCTTC. This translates into CSARTSGGAYNEQFF.

The chain carries TRBV12-3 or TRBV12-4 and TRBJ1-5; D not resolved. The CDR3 covers 14 residues. Between the trimmed V and J ends, which lost 7 bases and 7 bases, there was a span of 17 bases. The CDR3 is CASTTSSGPQPQHF. The CDR3, as DNA: TGTGCCAGCACCACGAGTAGTGGACCGCAGCCCCAGCATTTT.

V and J are TRBV14 and TRBJ1-2, with no clear D. The V gene's germline CDR1 is SGHDN and CDR2 FVKESK. The length of the CDR3 is 14 residues. V lost 0 bases to trimming and J lost 4 bases, with 9 bases between them. The CDR3 region is CASSQEQLLYGYTF. The DNA for the CDR3 is TGTGCCAGCAGCCAAGAACAGCTGCTCTATGGCTACACCTTC. The full variable domain, its missing parts supplied by reference TRBV14 and TRBJ1-2, is EAGVTQFPSHSVIEKGQTVTLRCDPISGHDNLYWYRRVMGKEIKFLLHFVKESKQDESGMPNNRFLAERTGGTYSTLKVQPAELEDSGVYFCASSQEQLLYGYTFGSGTRLTVV.

The chain carries TRBV20-1 and TRBJ2-1; TRBD2 agrees at 11 bases. Germline CDR1 reads DFQATT; CDR2 reads SNEGSKA (reference sequence). Germline trimming cut 2 bases from V and 5 bases from J; bases unmatched to any gene: 5. CDR3 length: 15 residues. The CDR3 DNA sequence: TGCAGTGCTAGAATACTAGCGGGGGTCAACAATGAGCAGTTCTTC. Translation: CSARILAGVNNEQFF.

The chain combines TRBV7-3 with TRBJ2-1; 9 bases map to TRBD2. The CDR3 spans 16 residues. Trimming at V came to 3 bases and at J to 0 bases, leaving 3 bases not matched to a gene. CDR1 is SGHTA, CDR2 FQGTGA, per germline. CDR3 protein: CASSLEAGGSYNEQFF. The CDR3 DNA reads as TGTGCCAGCAGCTTGGAAGCGGGAGGCTCCTACAATGAGCAGTTCTTC.

This chain joins TRBV12-3 or TRBV12-4 and TRBJ2-2, with 9 positions matching TRBD1. The V segment lost 7 bases and the J segment 5 bases; nucleotides outside the gene matches: 5. This CDR3 has 14 amino acids. The CDR3 DNA is TGTGCCAGCACCACCGGGACAGGGACCGGGGAGCTGTTTTTT. Encoded protein: CASTTGTGTGELFF.

The V and J genes are TRBV28 and TRBJ1-3; a weak D match, TRBD1 (6 bases). Germline lookup yields CDR1 MDHEN and CDR2 SYDVKM. The CDR3 runs 16 residues. Trimming left V 3 bases short and J 0 bases short, with 12 bases between. The CDR3 reads CASSFRTDPSGNTIYF. The CDR3 DNA reads as TGTGCCAGCAGTTTCCGGACAGACCCCTCTGGAAACACCATATATTTT. Full variable domain (missing parts from reference TRBV28 and TRBJ1-3): DVKVTQSSRYLVKRTGEKVFLECVQDMDHENMFWYRQDPGLGLRLIYFSYDVKMKEKGDIPEGYSVSREKKERFSLILESASTNQTSMYLCASSFRTDPSGNTIYFGEGSWLTVV.

J is TRBJ2-6 and V is TRBV4-2, with 7 bases lining up with TRBD1. Germline CDR1 LGHNA, CDR2 YNFKEQ. The CDR3 totals 20 residues. Trimming cost V 4 bases and J 1 base; bases outside gene matches: 16. CDR3 DNA sequence: TGTGCCAGCAGCCCAGAGAGGAGTAGGGGGCCCCCTTCTGGGGCCAACGTCCTGACTTTC. Its translation: CASSPERSRGPPSGANVLTF.

The V and J genes are TRBV3-1 and TRBJ2-7; 7 nucleotides agree with TRBD1. Trimming cost V 4 bases and J 2 bases; bases outside gene matches: 8. Germline-derived CDR1 and CDR2 are LGHDT and YNNKEL (reference sequence). The CDR3 is made up of 15 amino acids. CDR3 DNA: TGTGCCAGCAGCCCTGGGCGGACAGGCCCCTACGAGCAGTACTTC. Translating it yields CASSPGRTGPYEQYF.

The chain links TRBV20-1 to TRBJ2-3; D possibly corresponds to TRBD2 (5 bases). Trimming shortened V by 0 bases and J by 2 bases, and 27 bases separated the two germline ends. CDR1 is DFQATT and CDR2 is SNEGSKA in the germline V gene (reference sequence). The CDR3 loop spans 20 amino acids. CDR3 DNA: TGCAGTGCTAGAGATCCCGACATCTTTAAGGTCCGGAGGCCCACAGATACGCAGTATTTT. Translating it yields CSARDPDIFKVRRPTDTQYF.

The chain combines TRBV19 with TRBJ1-5; D not certain. Germline CDR1 is LNHDA and CDR2 is SQIVND (reference sequence). This CDR3 contains 15 residues. Trimming shortened V by 1 base and J by 2 bases, and 9 bases separated the two germline ends. The CDR3 here is CASSIGSVGNQPQHF. The CDR3 DNA is TGTGCCAGTAGTATAGGTTCGGTGGGCAATCAGCCCCAGCATTTT.

The chain joins TRBV19 to TRBJ2-1, with 7 positions matching TRBD1. CDR3 length: 15 residues. Trimming removed 6 bases from V and 4 bases from J; junction bases left unmatched: 9. From germline, CDR1 is LNHDA and CDR2 SQIVND (reference sequence). The CDR3 sequence is CASSLAGTEYNEQFF. In nucleotides, the CDR3 is TGTGCCAGTAGCCTTGCCGGGACAGAGTACAATGAGCAGTTCTTC.

The chain couples TRBV7-3 to TRBJ2-3, with no clear D. CDR3 length: 12 amino acids. CDR1 SGHTA and CDR2 FQGTGA come from the germline V gene. The V end lost 4 bases, the J end lost 5 bases, and 7 bases lay between the germline ends. CDR3 bases: TGTGCCAGCAGCTCTACAGTAGATACGCAGTATTTT. It encodes CASSSTVDTQYF.

The chain is built from TRBV6-2 or TRBV6-3 and TRBJ2-3, with TRBD2 matching over 7 bases. Germline-derived CDR1 and CDR2 are MNHEY and SVGEGT. With V trimmed by 0 bases and J by 14 bases, 8 bases remained unmatched. The CDR3 has 13 amino acids. This CDR3 reads CASSYSTREGTYF. Written as DNA, the CDR3 is TGTGCCAGCAGTTACTCGACGAGGGAGGGCACGTATTTT.

The chain employs TRBV29-1 and TRBJ1-1; TRBD1 agrees at 11 bases. Trimming removed 7 bases from V and 6 bases from J; junction bases left unmatched: 4. This CDR3 region has 12 residues. CDR1 is SQVTM, CDR2 ANQGSEA, per germline. This CDR3 reads CSGRGQGAEAFF. CDR3 nucleotides: TGCAGCGGAAGGGGACAGGGGGCTGAAGCTTTCTTT.

V gene TRBV30 combines with J gene TRBJ2-7; a possible D gene is TRBD2 (5 bases). The CDR3 totals 11 residues. Germline loops: CDR1 GTSNPN, CDR2 SVGIG (reference sequence). V lost 6 bases, J lost 2 bases, and 8 bases lay in between. In DNA, the CDR3 is TGTGCCTGTTCCGGGACCTACGAGCAGTACTTC. Translating gives CACSGTYEQYF.

The chain joins TRBV25-1 to TRBJ1-1; 11 bases match TRBD1. Germline values: CDR1 MGHDK, CDR2 SYGVNS. V lost 6 bases to trimming and J lost 3 bases; unmatched junction nucleotides: 6. This CDR3 spans 15 amino acids. The CDR3 here is CASRTGTGGDTEAFF. The CDR3 nucleotides read TGTGCCAGCAGGACGGGGACAGGGGGTGACACTGAAGCTTTCTTT.

This clonotype was observed once. The chain recombines TRBV6-2 or TRBV6-3 with TRBJ2-1; 10 bases map to TRBD2. V trimming: 5 bases; J trimming: 8 bases; junction bases outside the gene matches: 12. Germline CDR1 reads MNHEY; CDR2 reads SVGEGT. This CDR3 has 16 amino acids. The CDR3 loop reads CASSPFRLAGVDEQFF. The CDR3, as DNA: TGTGCCAGCAGTCCGTTTCGGCTAGCGGGAGTCGATGAGCAGTTCTTC.

The chain combines TRBV4-3 with TRBJ2-2; 12 bases agree with TRBD2. V dropped 1 base and J dropped 6; count of bases not matched to a gene: 3. CDR1 LGHNA and CDR2 YSLEER come from the germline V gene. This CDR3 is 16 amino acids long. CDR3 DNA: TGCGCCAGCAGCCAAGCCCTAGCGGGGGGGGCCGGGGAGCTGTTTTTT. It codes for CASSQALAGGAGELFF.

J is TRBJ2-7 and V is TRBV6-1, with 8 bases matching TRBD1. CDR3 length equals 14 residues. V shed 8 bases, J shed 0 bases, and the junction held 6 bases outside the gene matches. Germline V gene data show CDR1 as MNHNS and CDR2 as SASEGT. The CDR3 nucleotides read TGTGCCAGCCCCGGACAGGGCTACTCCTACGAGCAGTACTTC. This gives the protein CASPGQGYSYEQYF.

This clonotype was seen only once. This chain links TRBV7-8 with TRBJ2-1; 7 bases match TRBD2. Germline V lookup: CDR1 SGHVS, CDR2 FQNEAQ. The length of the CDR3 is 16 residues. Trimming took 1 base from V and 7 from J; bases not matched to a gene: 10. The CDR3 DNA reads as TGTGCCAGCAGCTTAGTTGCGCTAGCGGCCCAAAATGAGCAGTTCTTC. This sequence encodes CASSLVALAAQNEQFF.

The sample holds one count of this clonotype. The chain combines TRBV6-1 with TRBJ2-5; 8 bases align to TRBD1. Germline assignment: CDR1 MNHNS and CDR2 SASEGT. Losses at the gene ends were 4 bases for V and 5 bases for J; bases not matched to a gene: 9. The CDR3 sequence is 15 residues long. In DNA form, the CDR3 reads TGTGCCAGCAGTGTTGACAGGGGTCAGGGGGAGACCCAGTACTTC. This translates into CASSVDRGQGETQYF.

A few counts support this clonotype. The rearrangement uses TRBV7-9 and TRBJ1-1, with 8 nucleotides matching TRBD1. The CDR3 sequence is 14 residues long. CDR1 and CDR2 from the germline V gene are SEHNR and FQNEAQ (reference sequence). V lost 6 bases to trimming and J lost 1 base; unmatched junction nucleotides: 4. The CDR3 bases are TGTGCCAGCAGTTCCGGGACAGGGAACACTGAAGCTTTCTTT. The encoded protein is CASSSGTGNTEAFF.

The genes are TRBV7-9 and TRBJ2-1, with 8 bases lining up with TRBD2. Germline V gives CDR1 SEHNR, CDR2 FQNEAQ (reference sequence). V lost 5 bases, J lost 4 bases, and 16 bases stayed unmatched. There are 18 residues in the CDR3. CDR3 residues: CASSTTTGTSQEYNEQFF. The CDR3 DNA follows: TGTGCCAGCAGCACCACCACCGGGACTAGTCAAGAGTACAATGAGCAGTTCTTC.

The chain combines TRBV9 with TRBJ2-2; D is unclear. CDR3 length equals 13 residues. Germline V gene data show CDR1 as SGDLS and CDR2 as YYNGEE. The germline V and J ends were trimmed by 0 bases and 4 bases, with 4 bases remaining between them. This chain's CDR3 is CASSVESTGELFF. CDR3 DNA: TGTGCCAGCAGCGTAGAGTCCACCGGGGAGCTGTTTTTT.